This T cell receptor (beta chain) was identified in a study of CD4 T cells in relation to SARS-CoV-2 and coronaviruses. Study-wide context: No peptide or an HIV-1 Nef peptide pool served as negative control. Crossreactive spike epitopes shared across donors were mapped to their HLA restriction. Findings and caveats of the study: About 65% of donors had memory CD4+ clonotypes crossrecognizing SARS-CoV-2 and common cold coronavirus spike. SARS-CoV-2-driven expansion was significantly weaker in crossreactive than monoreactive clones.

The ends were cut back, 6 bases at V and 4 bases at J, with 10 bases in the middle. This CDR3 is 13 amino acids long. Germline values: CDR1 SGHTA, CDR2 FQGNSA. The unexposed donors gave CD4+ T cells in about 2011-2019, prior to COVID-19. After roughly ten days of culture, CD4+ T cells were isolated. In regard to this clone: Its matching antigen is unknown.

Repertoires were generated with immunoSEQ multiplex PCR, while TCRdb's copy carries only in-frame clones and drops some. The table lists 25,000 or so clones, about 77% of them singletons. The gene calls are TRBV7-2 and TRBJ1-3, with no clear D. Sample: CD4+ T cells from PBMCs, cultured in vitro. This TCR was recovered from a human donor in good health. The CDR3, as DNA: TGTGCCAGCAGGAGACGGGCCGGAAACACCATATATTTT. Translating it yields CASRRRAGNTIYF.